Presented here are 10 T cell receptor beta chains from one specimen sequenced in a study of T cell responses to AZD1222 COVID-19 vaccine. Here immunoSEQ multiplex PCR was the method, and the copy in TCRdb shows in-frame clones only, minus some. The table has 150,000 to 250,000 clones, about 94% seen once. The sample in question was peripheral blood, obtained 28 days after the second AZD1222 dose. The receptors were sampled from an adult who received the AZD1222 COVID-19 vaccine.

The CDR3 loop is CASSPRIRDTEAFF. The CDR3 bases are TGTGCCAGCAGCCCCAGGATTCGGGACACTGAAGCTTTCTTT. The chain uses TRBV27 and TRBJ1-1; D not certain. V was pared by 6 bases and J by 3 bases, with 14 bases between. The length of the CDR3 is 14 residues. The germline gives CDR1 MNHEY, CDR2 SMNVEV (reference sequence).

This clone was picked up one time. The J gene is TRBJ1-1, the V gene TRBV25-1, with 7 bases fitting TRBD1. The V gene end was trimmed by 6 bases and the J gene end by 6 bases; junction bases not matched to a gene: 10. CDR3 length: 14 amino acids. Germline V CDR1 and CDR2: MGHDK, SYGVNS. The CDR3 region has the DNA TGTGCCAGCAGCTTCAAACAGGGGAAAGCTGAAGCTTTCTTT. Protein: CASSFKQGKAEAFF.

J is TRBJ2-2 and V is TRBV24-1, with 7 nucleotides matching TRBD1. The V and J ends lost 7 bases and 0 bases, in that order; junction bases with no gene match: 10. Per the germline V gene, CDR1 is KGHDR and CDR2 is SFDVKD. There are 17 residues in the CDR3. Written as DNA, the CDR3 is TGTGCCACCAGCCGAACGGGACAGTTCGCGAACACCGGGGAGCTGTTTTTT. Its translation: CATSRTGQFANTGELFF.

V usage is TRBV6-5 and J usage is TRBJ2-2; 8 bases align to TRBD2. V lost 8 bases, J lost 1 base, and 6 bases stayed unmatched. The V gene's germline CDR1 is MNHEY and CDR2 SVGAGI. The CDR3 covers 15 residues. The chain's CDR3 is CASYRGGQNTGELFF. CDR3 nucleotide sequence: TGTGCCAGCTACCGGGGGGGCCAGAACACCGGGGAGCTGTTTTTT.

This chain joins TRBV7-7 and TRBJ2-2; D unclear. There are 13 residues in the CDR3. Germline V lookup: CDR1 SSHAT, CDR2 FNYEAQ (reference sequence). Trimming took off 1 base at V and 4 bases at J, with 4 bases between the two ends. CDR3 sequence: CASSLGFTGELFF. CDR3 DNA: TGTGCCAGCAGCTTAGGGTTCACCGGGGAGCTGTTTTTT.

This clone was recorded once. The V and J genes are TRBV5-1 and TRBJ2-6; D is ambiguous. Germline CDR1 reads SGHRS; CDR2 reads YFSETQ. This CDR3 spans 14 amino acids. The V gene lost 3 bases and the J gene lost 2 bases, with 6 bases spanning the gap. This chain's CDR3 is CASSSNTGANVLTF. In DNA, the CDR3 is TGCGCCAGCAGCTCCAATACTGGGGCCAACGTCCTGACTTTC.

The rearrangement uses TRBV15 and TRBJ1-2, with 9 bases fitting TRBD1. This CDR3 has 16 residues. Trimming cost V 3 bases and J 6 bases; bases outside gene matches: 11. Germline values: CDR1 LNHNV, CDR2 YYDKDF (reference sequence). The CDR3 nucleotides are TGTGCCACCAGCAGGGGTGATACAGGGGGCGGGGATGGCTACACCTTC. Its translation is CATSRGDTGGGDGYTF.

As DNA, the CDR3 is TGTGCCAGCAGCTTCCGGGACAGCATAACCCGAGCTACTGGAAACACCATATATTTT. Translated: CASSFRDSITRATGNTIYF. The chain couples TRBV5-6 to TRBJ1-3; 7 bases line up with TRBD1. Germline CDR1 SGHDT, CDR2 YYEEEE. This CDR3 has 19 amino acids. V lost 2 bases and J lost 2; bases outside the gene matches: 16.

The gene calls are TRBV6-5 and TRBJ1-5, with D possibly matching TRBD1 (5 bases). V lost 4 bases and J 7 bases, leaving 11 bases between the germline ends. This CDR3 is 13 amino acids long. CDR1 is MNHEY and CDR2 is SVGAGI in the germline V gene. CDR3 sequence reads: CASSWGLRQPQHF. The CDR3 DNA sequence: TGTGCCAGCAGTTGGGGCTTAAGGCAGCCCCAGCATTTT.

The genes are TRBV18 and TRBJ1-1; maybe TRBD1 (6 bases). The V gene's germline CDR1 is KGHSH and CDR2 LQKENI. This CDR3 is built from 13 residues. Between the trimmed V and J ends, which lost 0 bases and 6 bases, there was a span of 8 bases. CDR3 nucleotide sequence: TGTGCCAGCTCACCACCGTACAGGGCTGAAGCTTTCTTT. It specifies CASSPPYRAEAFF. The full variable domain, with the rest looked up from reference TRBV18 and TRBJ1-1, is NAGVMQNPRHLVRRRGQEARLRCSPMKGHSHVYWYRQLPEEGLKFMVYLQKENIIDESGMPKERFSAEFPKEGPSILRIQQVVRGDSAAYFCASSPPYRAEAFFGQGTRLTVV.